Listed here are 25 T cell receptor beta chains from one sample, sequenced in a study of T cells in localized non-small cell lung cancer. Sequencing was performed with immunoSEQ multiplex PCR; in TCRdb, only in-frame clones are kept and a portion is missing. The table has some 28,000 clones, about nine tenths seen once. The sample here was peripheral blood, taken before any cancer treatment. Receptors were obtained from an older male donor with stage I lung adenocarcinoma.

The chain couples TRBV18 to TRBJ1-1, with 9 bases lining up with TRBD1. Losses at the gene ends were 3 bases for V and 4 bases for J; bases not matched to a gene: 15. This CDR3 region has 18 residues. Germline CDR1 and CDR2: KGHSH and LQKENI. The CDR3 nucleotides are TGTGCCAGCTCACCGGGTGGACAGGGGAAAAGGTGGGGCACTGAAGCTTTCTTT. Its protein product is CASSPGGQGKRWGTEAFF. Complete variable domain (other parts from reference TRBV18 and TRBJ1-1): NAGVMQNPRHLVRRRGQEARLRCSPMKGHSHVYWYRQLPEEGLKFMVYLQKENIIDESGMPKERFSAEFPKEGPSILRIQQVVRGDSAAYFCASSPGGQGKRWGTEAFFGQGTRLTVV.

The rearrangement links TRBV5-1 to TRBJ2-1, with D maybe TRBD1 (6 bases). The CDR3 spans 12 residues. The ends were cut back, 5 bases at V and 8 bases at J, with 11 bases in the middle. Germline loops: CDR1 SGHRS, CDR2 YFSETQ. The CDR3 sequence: CASSLRTDEQFF. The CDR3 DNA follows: TGCGCCAGCAGTTTAAGGACAGATGAGCAGTTCTTC. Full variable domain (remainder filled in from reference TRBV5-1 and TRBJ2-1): KAGVTQTPRYLIKTRGQQVTLSCSPISGHRSVSWYQQTPGQGLQFLFEYFSETQRNKGNFPGRFSGRQFSNSRSEMNVSTLELGDSALYLCASSLRTDEQFFGPGTRLTVL.

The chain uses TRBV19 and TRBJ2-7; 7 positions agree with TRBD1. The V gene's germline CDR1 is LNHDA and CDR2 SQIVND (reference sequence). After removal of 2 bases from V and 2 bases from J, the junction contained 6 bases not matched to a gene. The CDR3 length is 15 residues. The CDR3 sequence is CASSISRTGAYEQYF. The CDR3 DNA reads TGTGCCAGTAGTATAAGTAGGACAGGAGCCTACGAGCAGTACTTC.

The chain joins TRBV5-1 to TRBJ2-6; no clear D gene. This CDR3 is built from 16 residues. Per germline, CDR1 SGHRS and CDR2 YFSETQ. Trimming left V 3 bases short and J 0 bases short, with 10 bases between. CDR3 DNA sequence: TGCGCCAGCAGCTGGTCCAGTGGCTCTGGGGCCAACGTCCTGACTTTC. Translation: CASSWSSGSGANVLTF.

CDR3: CASSLSRGDTQYF. CDR3 in DNA: TGCGCCAGCAGCCTCAGTAGGGGGGATACGCAGTATTTT. The chain combines TRBV5-1 with TRBJ2-3, with TRBD1 as a possible D gene (6 bases). This CDR3 is built from 13 residues. The V gene lost 4 bases and the J gene lost 6 bases, with 12 bases spanning the gap. Germline loops: CDR1 SGHRS, CDR2 YFSETQ.

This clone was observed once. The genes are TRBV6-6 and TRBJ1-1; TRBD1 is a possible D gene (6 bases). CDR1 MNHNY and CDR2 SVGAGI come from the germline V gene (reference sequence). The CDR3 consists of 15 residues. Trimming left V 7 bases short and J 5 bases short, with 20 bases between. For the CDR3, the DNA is TGTGCCAGCAATCCGGACAGCGGAAGAAGGACTGAAGCTTTCTTT. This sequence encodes CASNPDSGRRTEAFF.

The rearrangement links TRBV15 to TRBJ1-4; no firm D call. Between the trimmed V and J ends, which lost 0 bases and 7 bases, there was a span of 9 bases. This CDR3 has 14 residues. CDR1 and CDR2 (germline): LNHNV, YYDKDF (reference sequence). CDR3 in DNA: TGTGCCACCAGCAGAGATGCGGGGTCTGAAAAACTGTTTTTT. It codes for CATSRDAGSEKLFF. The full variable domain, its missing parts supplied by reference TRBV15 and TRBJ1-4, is DAMVIQNPRYQVTQFGKPVTLSCSQTLNHNVMYWYQQKSSQAPKLLFHYYDKDFNNEADTPDNFQSRRPNTSFCFLDIRSPGLGDTAMYLCATSRDAGSEKLFFGSGTQLSVL.

The CDR3 loop reads CTKRVIKSEKLFF. The CDR3 DNA is TGCACCAAAAGGGTGATTAAGAGCGAAAAACTGTTTTTT. The chain is built from TRBV29-1 and TRBJ1-4; D gene uncertain. Germline V gene lookup returns CDR1 SQVTM and CDR2 ANQGSEA. The CDR3 consists of 13 residues.

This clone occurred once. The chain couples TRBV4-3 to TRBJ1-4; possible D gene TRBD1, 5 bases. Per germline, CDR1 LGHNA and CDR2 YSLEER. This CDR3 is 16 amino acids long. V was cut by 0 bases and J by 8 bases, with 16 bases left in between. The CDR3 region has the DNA TGCGCCAGCAGCCAAGACGCCCGCAGGGCGGACGAAAAACTGTTTTTT. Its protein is CASSQDARRADEKLFF.

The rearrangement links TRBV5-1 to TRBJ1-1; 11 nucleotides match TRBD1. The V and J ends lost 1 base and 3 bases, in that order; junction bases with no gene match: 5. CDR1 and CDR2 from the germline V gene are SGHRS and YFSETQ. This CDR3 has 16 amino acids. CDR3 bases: TGCGCCAGCAGCTTGCGTAGGACAGGGGGCCACACTGAAGCTTTCTTT. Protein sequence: CASSLRRTGGHTEAFF.

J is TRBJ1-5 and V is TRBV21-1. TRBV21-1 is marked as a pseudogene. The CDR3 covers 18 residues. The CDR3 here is CASSKEGNRRLSNQPQHF. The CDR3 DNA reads TGTGCCAGCAGCAAAGAGGGAAACAGAAGACTTAGCAATCAGCCCCAGCATTTT.

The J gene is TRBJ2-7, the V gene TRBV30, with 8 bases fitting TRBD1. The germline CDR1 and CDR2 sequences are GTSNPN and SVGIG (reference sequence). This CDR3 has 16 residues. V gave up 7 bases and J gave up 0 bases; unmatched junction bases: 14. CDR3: CAFAGGSRRSSYEQYF. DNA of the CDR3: TGTGCCTTCGCAGGGGGCTCGCGGCGGAGCTCCTACGAGCAGTACTTC.

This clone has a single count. CDR3 region: CSVVADTQYF. DNA for the CDR3: TGCAGCGTTGTGGCAGATACGCAGTATTTT. The chain links TRBV29-1 to TRBJ2-3; unclear D gene. CDR1 is SQVTM and CDR2 is ANQGSEA in the germline V gene. The CDR3 is 10 residues long. The ends were cut back, 4 bases at V and 4 bases at J, with 3 bases in the middle.

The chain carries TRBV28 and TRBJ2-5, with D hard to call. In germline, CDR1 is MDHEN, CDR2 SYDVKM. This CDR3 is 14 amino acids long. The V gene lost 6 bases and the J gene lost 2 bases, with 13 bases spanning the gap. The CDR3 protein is CASSEVALQETQYF. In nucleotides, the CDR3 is TGTGCCAGCAGCGAGGTGGCCCTTCAAGAGACCCAGTACTTC.

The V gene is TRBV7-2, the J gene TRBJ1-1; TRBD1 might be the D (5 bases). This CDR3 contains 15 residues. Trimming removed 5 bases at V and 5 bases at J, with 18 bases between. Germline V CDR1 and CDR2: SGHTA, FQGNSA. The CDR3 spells CASSVMQGTGTEAFF. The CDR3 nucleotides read TGTGCCAGCAGCGTAATGCAGGGTACGGGGACTGAAGCTTTCTTT.

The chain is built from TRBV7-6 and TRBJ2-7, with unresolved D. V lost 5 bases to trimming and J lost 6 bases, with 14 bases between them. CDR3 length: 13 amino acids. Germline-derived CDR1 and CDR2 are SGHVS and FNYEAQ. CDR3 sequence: CASSPARLGEQYF. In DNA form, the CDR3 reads TGTGCCAGCAGCCCGGCCCGACTCGGCGAGCAGTACTTC. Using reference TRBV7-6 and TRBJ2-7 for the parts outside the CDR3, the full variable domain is GAGVSQSPRYKVTKRGQDVALRCDPISGHVSLYWYRQALGQGPEFLTYFNYEAQQDKSGLPNDRFSAERPEGSISTLTIQRTEQRDSAMYRCASSPARLGEQYFGPGTRLTVT.

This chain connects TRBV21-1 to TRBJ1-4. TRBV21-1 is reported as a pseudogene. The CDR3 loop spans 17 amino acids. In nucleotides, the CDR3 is TGTGCCAGCAGCACTCCGGGACTCAAGGGAACTAATGAAAAACTGTTTTTT. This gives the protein CASSTPGLKGTNEKLFF.

The CDR3 coding sequence is TGTGCCAGCAGCCATCAACAGGGGGTTATAAACTATGGCTACACCTTC. It is translated as CASSHQQGVINYGYTF. The rearrangement links TRBV7-9 to TRBJ1-2; TRBD1 matches at 8 bases. V lost 5 bases, J lost 2 bases, and 10 bases stayed unmatched. The CDR3 is 16 amino acids. Per germline, CDR1 SEHNR and CDR2 FQNEAQ (reference sequence). Combining the CDR3 with reference TRBV7-9 and TRBJ1-2 gives the whole variable domain DTGVSQNPRHKITKRGQNVTFRCDPISEHNRLYWYRQTLGQGPEFLTYFQNEAQLEKSRLLSDRFSAERPKGSFSTLEIQRTEQGDSAMYLCASSHQQGVINYGYTFGSGTRLTVV.

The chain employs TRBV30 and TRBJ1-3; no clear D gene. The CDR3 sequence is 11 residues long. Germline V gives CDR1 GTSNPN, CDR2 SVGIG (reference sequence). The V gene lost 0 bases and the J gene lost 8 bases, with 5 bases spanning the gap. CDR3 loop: CAWSVLDTIYF. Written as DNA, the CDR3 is TGTGCCTGGAGTGTACTGGACACCATATATTTT.

This chain's CDR3 is CASSFPTSGERETQYF. CDR3 DNA: TGTGCCAGCAGTTTTCCGACTAGCGGGGAGCGTGAGACCCAGTACTTC. The V and J genes are TRBV6-6 and TRBJ2-5; 11 bases fit TRBD2. Germline V gene lookup returns CDR1 MNHNY and CDR2 SVGAGI (reference sequence). Unmatched junction bases numbered 9, after V lost 4 bases and J lost 5 bases. The CDR3 contains 16 residues.

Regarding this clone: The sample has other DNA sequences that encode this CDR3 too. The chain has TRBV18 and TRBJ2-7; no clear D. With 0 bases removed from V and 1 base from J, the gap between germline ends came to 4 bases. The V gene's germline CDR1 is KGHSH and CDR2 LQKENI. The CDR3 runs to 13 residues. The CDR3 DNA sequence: TGTGCCAGCTCACCACCCAGTTCCTACGAGCAGTACTTC. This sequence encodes CASSPPSSYEQYF.

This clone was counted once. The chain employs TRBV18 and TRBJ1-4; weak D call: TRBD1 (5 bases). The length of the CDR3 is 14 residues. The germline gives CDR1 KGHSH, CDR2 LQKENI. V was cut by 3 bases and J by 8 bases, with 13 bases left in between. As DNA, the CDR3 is TGTGCCAGCTCACCGGAGCAGGGTGGGGAAAAACTGTTTTTT. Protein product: CASSPEQGGEKLFF.

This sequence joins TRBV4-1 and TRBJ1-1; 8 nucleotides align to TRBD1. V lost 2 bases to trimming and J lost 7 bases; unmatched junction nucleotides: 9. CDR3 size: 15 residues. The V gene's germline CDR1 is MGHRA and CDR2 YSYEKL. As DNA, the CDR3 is TGCGCCAGCAGCCAATCCGGGACAGGAAGCATTGAAGCTTTCTTT. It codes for CASSQSGTGSIEAFF.

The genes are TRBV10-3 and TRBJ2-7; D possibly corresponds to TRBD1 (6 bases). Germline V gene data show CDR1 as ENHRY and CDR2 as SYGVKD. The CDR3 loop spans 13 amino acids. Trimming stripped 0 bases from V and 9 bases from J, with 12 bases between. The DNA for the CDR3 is TGTGCCATCAGTGAGTCTCCAGGGGTGGTGCAGTACTTC. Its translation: CAISESPGVVQYF.

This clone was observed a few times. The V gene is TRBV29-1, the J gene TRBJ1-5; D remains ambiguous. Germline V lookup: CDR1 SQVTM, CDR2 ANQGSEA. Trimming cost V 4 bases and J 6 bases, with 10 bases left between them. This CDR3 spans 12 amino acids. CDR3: CSVADSFQPQHF. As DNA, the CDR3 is TGCAGCGTTGCGGACTCCTTTCAGCCCCAGCATTTT.